One sample yielded the 21 T cell receptor beta chains listed below, sequenced in a study of blood T cell repertoires in COVID-19. Produced via immunoSEQ multiplex PCR; TCRdb's table is partial and in-frame only. The table includes roughly 350,000 clones, 87% detected once. Specimen: peripheral blood. The receptors come from a woman in her forties or fifties with COVID-19, enrolled during active disease.

The V gene is TRBV19, the J gene TRBJ1-2; a possible D gene is TRBD1 (6 bases). V shed 3 bases and J shed 6 bases, with 23 bases lying between them. Germline V lookup: CDR1 LNHDA, CDR2 SQIVND (reference sequence). The CDR3 totals 17 residues. The CDR3 sequence: CASSMVSTGTLQNGYTF. The CDR3, as DNA: TGTGCCAGTAGTATGGTCTCCACAGGGACCCTCCAAAATGGCTACACCTTC.

The V call is TRBV29-1, the J call TRBJ2-7, with a weak D call TRBD2 (5 bases). The CDR3 sequence is 14 residues long. Trimming removed 0 bases at V and 3 bases at J, with 12 bases between. Germline V gene data show CDR1 as SQVTM and CDR2 as ANQGSEA. CDR3: CSVEEPSRGYEQYF. The CDR3 region has the DNA TGCAGCGTTGAAGAGCCCTCCCGGGGCTACGAGCAGTACTTC.

The chain couples TRBV30 to TRBJ2-7; D unclear. Trimming cost V 2 bases and J 4 bases, with 6 bases left between them. This CDR3 contains 11 residues. Germline V CDR1 and CDR2: GTSNPN, SVGIG (reference sequence). CDR3 DNA sequence: TGTGCCTGGAGTCAAACATACGAGCAGTACTTC. Its translation: CAWSQTYEQYF.

The chain joins TRBV30 to TRBJ2-7; 8 bases are a match to TRBD1. Trimming took 7 bases from V and 2 from J; bases not matched to a gene: 4. This CDR3 spans 12 amino acids. The V gene's germline CDR1 is GTSNPN and CDR2 SVGIG (reference sequence). The CDR3 loop is CASHRGTYEQYF. CDR3 nucleotides: TGTGCCTCACACAGGGGGACCTACGAGCAGTACTTC.

This clone was picked up a small number of times. DNA for the CDR3: TGTGCCAGCAGTTACTCGTATTCCAAAGAGTACGAGCAGTACTTC. It codes for CASSYSYSKEYEQYF. This rearrangement joins TRBV6-5 to TRBJ2-7; D call uncertain. V lost 0 bases, J lost 4 bases, and 13 bases lay in between. Germline V lookup: CDR1 MNHEY, CDR2 SVGAGI. CDR3 length: 15 amino acids.

The chain links TRBV4-2 to TRBJ2-7; maybe TRBD2 (6 bases). V was trimmed by 4 bases and J by 5 bases, leaving 15 bases between them. The germline V gene encodes CDR1 LGHNA and CDR2 YNFKEQ. CDR3 length: 14 residues. Written as DNA, the CDR3 is TGTGCCAGCAGCCGTGCGGGATACGTCGACGAGCAGTACTTC. Protein product: CASSRAGYVDEQYF.

The V call is TRBV29-1, the J call TRBJ2-7, with 10 bases that match TRBD1. The CDR3 is made up of 13 amino acids. With V trimmed by 2 bases and J by 6 bases, 4 bases remained unmatched. CDR1 SQVTM and CDR2 ANQGSEA come from the germline V gene. The CDR3 sequence: CSVERDRGFEQYF. In nucleotides, the CDR3 is TGCAGCGTTGAAAGGGACAGGGGATTCGAGCAGTACTTC.

V gene TRBV10-2 combines with J gene TRBJ1-1; D possibly corresponds to TRBD1 (5 bases). Germline CDR1 WSHSY, CDR2 SAAADI. V was trimmed by 8 bases and J by 4 bases, leaving 20 bases between them. The length of the CDR3 is 15 residues. For the CDR3, the DNA is TGCGCCAGCCTCCCGATGGAGGGGTCTGGCACTGAAGCTTTCTTT. It is translated as CASLPMEGSGTEAFF.

The rearrangement joins TRBV18 to TRBJ2-3; D is undetermined. V lost 3 bases, J lost 0 bases, and 10 bases lay in between. The CDR3 is made up of 15 amino acids. Germline V gene data show CDR1 as KGHSH and CDR2 as LQKENI. Here the CDR3 DNA reads TGTGCCAGCTCACCCGGCGAGGAGAGCACAGATACGCAGTATTTT. Its protein product is CASSPGEESTDTQYF. Full variable domain (outside the CDR3, taken from reference TRBV18 and TRBJ2-3): NAGVMQNPRHLVRRRGQEARLRCSPMKGHSHVYWYRQLPEEGLKFMVYLQKENIIDESGMPKERFSAEFPKEGPSILRIQQVVRGDSAAYFCASSPGEESTDTQYFGPGTRLTVL.

The V and J genes are TRBV11-2 and TRBJ2-1; TRBD1 agrees at 11 bases. J gave up 3 bases and V 5 bases, and 6 bases lay outside the gene matches. The length of the CDR3 is 16 residues. The V gene's germline CDR1 is SGHAT and CDR2 FQNNGV. Here the CDR3 reads CASSVHGTGGYNEQFF. The CDR3 nucleotides read TGTGCCAGCAGCGTTCACGGGACAGGGGGCTACAATGAGCAGTTCTTC.

Points on this clone: The sample contains more than one DNA sequence encoding this CDR3. V and J are TRBV9 and TRBJ1-1, with D maybe TRBD1 (6 bases). The CDR3 is 14 amino acids. Germline V lookup: CDR1 SGDLS, CDR2 YYNGEE. The ends were cut back, 3 bases at V and 1 base at J, with 10 bases in the middle. CDR3 in DNA: TGTGCCAGCAGCGCCTTGGGACAGAACACTGAAGCTTTCTTT. Protein product: CASSALGQNTEAFF.

The chain couples TRBV27 to TRBJ2-7, with 7 positions matching TRBD2. CDR1 and CDR2 (germline): MNHEY, SMNVEV (reference sequence). J was trimmed by 0 bases and V by 4 bases; bases with no gene match: 12. The CDR3 runs to 17 residues. CDR3 sequence: CASSSYKAGSSSYEQYF. The CDR3 nucleotides are TGTGCCAGCAGTTCCTACAAAGCGGGATCTTCCTCCTACGAGCAGTACTTC.

The genes are TRBV27 and TRBJ2-2; D uncertain. There are 15 residues in the CDR3. Trimming took 1 base from V and 3 from J, leaving 9 bases between them. From germline, CDR1 is MNHEY and CDR2 SMNVEV (reference sequence). The CDR3 DNA reads TGTGCCAGCAGTTTATTGGGCAGGTACACCGGGGAGCTGTTTTTT. Its translation: CASSLLGRYTGELFF.

V gene TRBV10-1 combines with J gene TRBJ2-2; D is perhaps TRBD2 (6 bases). The germline CDR1 and CDR2 sequences are WNHNN and SYGVQD (reference sequence). V lost 3 bases and J lost 0, with 14 bases in between. The CDR3 has 17 residues. The CDR3 loop reads CASSDPLAAANTGELFF. The CDR3 DNA is TGCGCCAGCAGTGACCCCTTAGCGGCGGCGAACACCGGGGAGCTGTTTTTT.

A note on this clone: This sample includes further DNA sequences coding for the same CDR3. The chain combines TRBV5-1 with TRBJ2-5, with TRBD1 matching over 8 bases. Trimming at V came to 1 base and at J to 5 bases, leaving 4 bases not matched to a gene. CDR3 length equals 14 residues. Per germline, CDR1 SGHRS and CDR2 YFSETQ. CDR3 bases: TGCGCCAGCAGCTTGAAGACAGGGGTTGAGACCCAGTACTTC. It encodes CASSLKTGVETQYF.

This clone was counted a few times. The genes are TRBV7-7 and TRBJ2-1; a weak D match, TRBD1 (6 bases). This CDR3 is built from 15 residues. Trimming left V 2 bases short and J 2 bases short, with 10 bases between. Germline V lookup: CDR1 SSHAT, CDR2 FNYEAQ (reference sequence). This CDR3 is CASSLQGSPYNEQFF. In DNA form, the CDR3 reads TGTGCCAGCAGCTTACAGGGGAGCCCCTACAATGAGCAGTTCTTC.

The sample holds a few counts of this clone. The chain carries TRBV10-1 and TRBJ2-3; 12 bases line up with TRBD1. From germline, CDR1 is WNHNN and CDR2 SYGVQD (reference sequence). The CDR3 extends over 16 amino acids. Germline trimming cut 3 bases from V and 6 bases from J; bases unmatched to any gene: 7. The CDR3 bases are TGCGCCAGCAGTGATTCCGGGACAGGGGGCGAGGATACGCAGTATTTT. It is translated as CASSDSGTGGEDTQYF.

The chain links TRBV19 to TRBJ2-7; D is ambiguous. Per germline, CDR1 LNHDA and CDR2 SQIVND (reference sequence). V was pared by 3 bases and J by 4 bases, with 13 bases between. The CDR3 is made up of 14 amino acids. The CDR3 region has the DNA TGTGCCAGTAGTATCGGCCTAGTCGTTTACGAGCAGTACTTC. This sequence encodes CASSIGLVVYEQYF.

The chain has TRBV12-3 or TRBV12-4 and TRBJ1-2; D remains unclear. V lost 4 bases to trimming and J lost 5 bases, with 5 bases between them. The CDR3 loop spans 11 amino acids. CDR3 loop: CASSYQYGYTF. DNA of the CDR3: TGTGCCAGCAGTTACCAGTATGGCTACACCTTC.

The V gene is TRBV6-5, the J gene TRBJ2-3, with D hard to call. The V gene lost 6 bases and the J gene lost 6 bases, with 10 bases spanning the gap. Germline-derived CDR1 and CDR2 are MNHEY and SVGAGI. The CDR3 has 12 amino acids. CDR3 in amino acids: CASSPGRDTQYF. DNA of the CDR3: TGTGCCAGCAGCCCAGGTCGCGATACGCAGTATTTT.

The DNA of the CDR3 is TGTGCCACCAGCATGACACAATATGGCTACACCTTC. Translated, it gives CATSMTQYGYTF. This sequence joins TRBV15 and TRBJ1-2; no definite D call. Germline CDR1 reads LNHNV; CDR2 reads YYDKDF (reference sequence). The CDR3 spans 12 residues. The germline V and J ends were trimmed by 4 bases and 5 bases, with 8 bases remaining between them.